This TCR beta chain was recorded in a study of OX40 agonist ivuxolimab in advanced cancers. In the study overall: Across the patients, intravenous ivuxolimab was delivered every 2 weeks at 0.01 to 10 mg/kg. Study results and limitations: On average, CD8+ T cells had more expanded clones than CD4+. Among expanded peripheral T cells, antigen specificity went undetermined.

Autoimmune disease history or systemic immunosuppression was exclusionary. Here immunoSEQ multiplex PCR was the method, and the copy in TCRdb shows in-frame clones only, minus some. The sample gives tens of thousands of clones, roughly 92% of which show up once; about 0.42% is in the top ten. Comment on this clone: Its antigen is currently unknown.

The CDR3 runs 14 residues. V was pared by 0 bases and J by 9 bases, with 5 bases of the junction left unmatched. Germline values: CDR1 SNHLY, CDR2 FYNNEI. The starting material was CD4+ or CD8+ T cells sorted from blood, obtained in a trial of the OX40 agonist ivuxolimab. The receptor's source is an adult with an advanced solid tumor such as melanoma, head and neck, liver or kidney cancer. V is TRBV2 and J is TRBJ1-1, with 9 bases matching TRBD1. The CDR3 region is CASSEASGQGQAFF. The CDR3 coding sequence is TGTGCCAGCAGTGAAGCGTCGGGACAGGGACAAGCTTTCTTT. The full variable domain, with the rest looked up from reference TRBV2 and TRBJ1-1, is EPEVTQTPSHQVTQMGQEVILRCVPISNHLYFYWYRQILGQKVEFLVSFYNNEISEKSEIFDDQFSVERPDGSNFTLKIRSTKLEDSAMYFCASSEASGQGQAFFGQGTRLTVV.